This TCR beta chain was documented in a study of shared clonotypes between healthy human individuals. Study-level points and caveats: Researchers found naive subsets generally carried larger estimated richness than memory subsets. The represented genetic and exposure-history diversity was limited by the small number of donors. The rarefaction results pointed to incomplete sorted-subset sequencing despite large depth.

Memory CD4+ cells were the fraction left after CD45RA+ naive selection. V was pared by 4 bases and J by 3 bases, with 23 bases between. The CDR3 is 17 amino acids. The germline CDR1 and CDR2 sequences are SGHRS and YFSETQ. Method: immunoSEQ multiplex PCR; TCRdb's copy keeps in-frame clones and lacks some. The sample comprises about 1.1 million clones, about four fifths of which are singletons, and 0.5% to 0.65% rests with the top ten. A few counts support this clone. Its antigen remains unknown. Sequenced sample: memory CD4+ T cells from PBMCs. Subset meaning: CD45RA-negative fraction. The sequence derives from a man aged 18 to 29 in good health. Some clones in this sample may be carry-over from other donors' samples. The rearrangement uses TRBV5-1 and TRBJ2-7; D possibly matches TRBD1 or TRBD2 (5 bases each). The CDR3, as DNA: TGCGCCAGCAGCCAGGGAACAGGAGGACTCGCCTACTACGAGCAGTACTTC. The encoded protein is CASSQGTGGLAYYEQYF.